A single sample gave rise to the 30 T cell receptor beta chains below, sequenced in a study of cytomegalovirus exposure and HLA in healthy donors (TCRdb year 2017). Libraries were constructed by the immunoSEQ multiplex PCR assay. As stored in TCRdb, this immuneACCESS dataset retains in-frame rearrangements with V and J assigned. A fraction of the clones does not appear; measured against another copy, unresolved V genes explain less than half of the discrepancy, and the remainder lacks a known reason. Counted in this sample were some 140,000 clones; 84% of them appeared once. The ten largest clones take up more than 1.4% of the sample. Sequenced material: PBMCs. The receptors originated from a woman aged 25 to 39 in good health and CMV-seronegative.

Turning to this clone: Germline and junction disagree at one end, which may indicate a read error. CDR3 region: CASSSGAGDTQYF. The CDR3 DNA follows: TGTGCTAGCAGCTCAGGGGCAGGAGATACGCAGTATTTT. This chain connects TRBV7-7 to TRBJ2-3; weak D call: TRBD1 (6 bases). From germline, CDR1 is SSHAT and CDR2 FNYEAQ (reference sequence). The CDR3 length is 13 residues.

The chain joins TRBV27 to TRBJ2-7; 10 nucleotides line up with TRBD1. Trimming took 5 bases from V and 6 from J; bases not matched to a gene: 7. The CDR3 contains 14 residues. Germline CDR1 MNHEY, CDR2 SMNVEV (reference sequence). CDR3 loop: CASSARDRGSEQYF. The DNA of the CDR3 is TGTGCCAGCAGTGCCCGGGACAGGGGTAGCGAGCAGTACTTC.

The chain links TRBV4-1 to TRBJ1-5; D remains unclear. The germline V gene encodes CDR1 MGHRA and CDR2 YSYEKL. This CDR3 has 13 amino acids. V was shortened by 4 bases and J by 10 bases, with 14 bases between the two germline ends. As DNA, the CDR3 is TGCGCCAGCAGCCGCTATACCTCATTCCCCCAGCATTTT. This translates into CASSRYTSFPQHF.

The J gene is TRBJ2-1, the V gene TRBV27; weak D call: TRBD2 (5 bases). Germline CDR1 MNHEY, CDR2 SMNVEV (reference sequence). The CDR3 runs 16 residues. V was shortened by 5 bases and J by 7 bases, with 21 bases between the two germline ends. In nucleotides, the CDR3 is TGTGCCAGCAGTCTTTTTGTATCGGGGTTCGGGAATGAGCAGTTCTTC. It yields the protein CASSLFVSGFGNEQFF.

This clone was found once. V usage is TRBV2 and J usage is TRBJ1-2; 9 positions match TRBD1. Germline lookup yields CDR1 SNHLY and CDR2 FYNNEI. V lost 7 bases to trimming and J lost 9 bases; unmatched junction nucleotides: 12. This CDR3 is built from 14 residues. The CDR3 loop is CASTKAQGAVSYTF. The CDR3 bases are TGTGCCAGCACCAAAGCACAGGGGGCGGTAAGCTACACCTTC.

This chain joins TRBV7-3 and TRBJ1-1; D gene ambiguous. This CDR3 contains 13 residues. Trimming cost V 3 bases and J 6 bases, with 11 bases left between them. Germline CDR1 SGHTA, CDR2 FQGTGA. The chain's CDR3 is CASSLGPFAEAFF. The CDR3 bases are TGTGCCAGCAGCTTGGGCCCTTTCGCTGAAGCTTTCTTT.

The chain is built from TRBV2 and TRBJ2-3; D gene uncertain. The ends were cut back, 2 bases at V and 6 bases at J, with 9 bases in the middle. CDR3 size: 13 residues. CDR1 is SNHLY, CDR2 FYNNEI, per germline. The CDR3 region has the DNA TGTGCCAGCAGTGAACTTGGCCCCGATACGCAGTATTTT. This codes for CASSELGPDTQYF. Full variable domain (outside the CDR3, taken from reference TRBV2 and TRBJ2-3): EPEVTQTPSHQVTQMGQEVILRCVPISNHLYFYWYRQILGQKVEFLVSFYNNEISEKSEIFDDQFSVERPDGSNFTLKIRSTKLEDSAMYFCASSELGPDTQYFGPGTRLTVL.

The chain uses TRBV9 and TRBJ2-2, with D maybe TRBD2 (6 bases). CDR1 is SGDLS, CDR2 YYNGEE, per germline. V lost 2 bases, J lost 5 bases, and 13 bases lay in between. The CDR3 contains 15 residues. CDR3 DNA sequence: TGTGCCAGCAGCGTCGTCGGGGGAGGTACCGGGGAGCTGTTTTTT. Its protein is CASSVVGGGTGELFF.

The chain recombines TRBV10-2 with TRBJ1-5; the D gene is possibly TRBD1 (5 bases). V was cut by 0 bases and J by 3 bases, with 6 bases left in between. The CDR3 loop spans 14 amino acids. From germline, CDR1 is WSHSY and CDR2 SAAADI. CDR3 sequence reads: CASSESTVNQPQHF. CDR3 DNA sequence: TGCGCCAGCAGTGAGTCGACAGTCAATCAGCCCCAGCATTTT.

CDR3 in DNA: TGTGCCAGCAGCGTGGGGCCCGGAAACACCATATATTTT. Protein sequence: CASSVGPGNTIYF. This chain joins TRBV7-3 and TRBJ1-3, with a possible D match to TRBD1 (5 bases). The CDR3 has 13 residues. The germline CDR1 and CDR2 sequences are SGHTA and FQGTGA. V lost 5 bases and J lost 4, with 9 bases in between.

The chain recombines TRBV7-9 with TRBJ2-3, with D unresolved. The CDR3 consists of 12 residues. The ends were cut back, 2 bases at V and 3 bases at J, with 3 bases in the middle. Germline CDR1 is SEHNR and CDR2 is FQNEAQ (reference sequence). The CDR3 loop reads CASSLQTDTQYF. CDR3 nucleotide sequence: TGTGCCAGCAGCTTACAAACAGATACGCAGTATTTT.

The V call is TRBV19, the J call TRBJ2-5, with no clear D. Germline CDR1 reads LNHDA; CDR2 reads SQIVND (reference sequence). Trimming removed 1 base from V and 0 bases from J, with 12 bases in between. CDR3 length equals 16 residues. The CDR3 bases are TGTGCCAGTAGTATAGGGTTTGAACTTTACCAAGAGACCCAGTACTTC. Translating gives CASSIGFELYQETQYF. Combining the CDR3 with reference TRBV19 and TRBJ2-5 gives the whole variable domain DGGITQSPKYLFRKEGQNVTLSCEQNLNHDAMYWYRQDPGQGLRLIYYSQIVNDFQKGDIAEGYSVSREKKESFPLTVTSAQKNPTAFYLCASSIGFELYQETQYFGPGTRLLVL.

Here the CDR3 reads CASSESRGRNTIYF. The CDR3 region has the DNA TGTGCCAGCAGTGAATCAAGGGGTCGAAACACCATATATTTT. The chain has TRBV6-1 and TRBJ1-3, with a possible D match to TRBD1 (5 bases). There are 14 residues in the CDR3. Germline V CDR1 and CDR2: MNHNS, SASEGT. Trimming cost V 2 bases and J 5 bases, with 10 bases left between them.

This rearrangement joins TRBV27 to TRBJ2-7; D is possibly TRBD1 (6 bases). This CDR3 has 14 residues. V was trimmed by 3 bases and J by 2 bases, leaving 11 bases between them. Looked up from germline, CDR1 is MNHEY and CDR2 is SMNVEV (reference sequence). CDR3 bases: TGTGCCAGCAGTTTCCGGGACACTGCCTACGAGCAGTACTTC. As protein: CASSFRDTAYEQYF.

This clone occurred once. V gene TRBV7-9 combines with J gene TRBJ2-3, with 12 nucleotides matching TRBD2. J lost 5 bases, V lost 10 bases, and 7 bases had no gene match. Per the germline V gene, CDR1 is SEHNR and CDR2 is FQNEAQ (reference sequence). The CDR3 length is 14 residues. CDR3 sequence: CATASSGGGDTQYF. In DNA, the CDR3 is TGTGCCACCGCATCTAGCGGGGGGGGAGATACGCAGTATTTT.

This clone was seen just once. J is TRBJ2-7 and V is TRBV18; the match to TRBD1 covers 10 bases. The V gene's germline CDR1 is KGHSH and CDR2 LQKENI. The CDR3 runs 15 residues. The V and J ends lost 5 bases and 2 bases, in that order; junction bases with no gene match: 6. In DNA, the CDR3 is TGTGCCAGCTCAAGGTTGGACAGGGGGACCTACGAGCAGTACTTC. Protein: CASSRLDRGTYEQYF. Together with reference TRBV18 and TRBJ2-7, the CDR3 gives the full variable domain: NAGVMQNPRHLVRRRGQEARLRCSPMKGHSHVYWYRQLPEEGLKFMVYLQKENIIDESGMPKERFSAEFPKEGPSILRIQQVVRGDSAAYFCASSRLDRGTYEQYFGPGTRLTVT.

V gene TRBV13 combines with J gene TRBJ1-2, with 7 nucleotides matching TRBD1. Germline trimming cut 1 base from V and 7 bases from J; bases unmatched to any gene: 3. CDR3 length: 13 residues. From germline, CDR1 is PRHDT and CDR2 FYEKMQ (reference sequence). The CDR3 spells CASSLEGAGGYTF. The CDR3 coding sequence is TGTGCCAGCAGCTTAGAGGGGGCAGGTGGCTACACCTTC.

The V call is TRBV27, the J call TRBJ1-2; 7 nucleotides match TRBD1. The CDR3 sequence is 16 residues long. V shed 7 bases and J 4 bases; nucleotides not matched to a gene: 15. Germline V gives CDR1 MNHEY, CDR2 SMNVEV (reference sequence). The CDR3 loop is CASTFSVGTVIYGYTF. The CDR3 DNA follows: TGTGCCAGCACCTTTAGCGTTGGGACAGTCATCTATGGCTACACCTTC.

This clone was observed once. J is TRBJ1-2 and V is TRBV7-2; D ambiguous. Germline V gene data show CDR1 as SGHTA and CDR2 as FQGNSA. Trimming cost V 2 bases and J 0 bases, with 13 bases left between them. CDR3 length: 16 residues. CDR3 sequence reads: CASSLSVAVTNYGYTF. For the CDR3, the DNA is TGTGCCAGCAGCTTATCTGTCGCGGTTACTAACTATGGCTACACCTTC.

This clone was found once. The chain has TRBV6-1 and TRBJ2-3; 8 bases are shared with TRBD2. The CDR3 is made up of 18 amino acids. The trim removed 2 bases at V and 5 bases at J, leaving 15 bases unmatched. Per the germline V gene, CDR1 is MNHNS and CDR2 is SASEGT. CDR3 coding DNA: TGTGCCAGCAGTGAAACCGGGGGGGGCCTCCGGCCCTTAGATACGCAGTATTTT. Translation gives CASSETGGGLRPLDTQYF.

The chain recombines TRBV28 with TRBJ2-7, with TRBD1 identical over 7 bases. This CDR3 comprises 15 residues. Trimming cost V 5 bases and J 2 bases; bases outside gene matches: 9. Germline values: CDR1 MDHEN, CDR2 SYDVKM. CDR3 in amino acids: CASSKRQGSAYEQYF. The CDR3 region has the DNA TGTGCCAGCAGTAAAAGACAGGGTTCGGCCTACGAGCAGTACTTC.

This rearrangement joins TRBV7-8 to TRBJ1-6, with D perhaps TRBD1 (5 bases). Germline CDR1 is SGHVS and CDR2 is FQNEAQ. Trimming shortened V by 2 bases and J by 0 bases, and 17 bases separated the two germline ends. The CDR3 consists of 19 residues. The CDR3 coding sequence is TGTGCCAGCAGCTTATTGGTGGGGCGGGGGAGCTCCTATAATTCACCCCTCCACTTT. It yields the protein CASSLLVGRGSSYNSPLHF.

The rearrangement joins TRBV11-2 to TRBJ2-1; 10 nucleotides line up with TRBD2. The CDR3 loop spans 15 amino acids. V gave up 5 bases and J gave up 2 bases; unmatched junction bases: 3. Looked up from germline, CDR1 is SGHAT and CDR2 is FQNNGV. CDR3 residues: CASSKSGGAYNEQFF. The CDR3 DNA sequence: TGTGCCAGCAGCAAAAGCGGGGGGGCCTACAATGAGCAGTTCTTC.

This chain joins TRBV6-1 and TRBJ1-4; D might be TRBD1 (6 bases). The CDR3 has 14 residues. Germline assignment: CDR1 MNHNS and CDR2 SASEGT. The V end was cut by 11 bases, the J end by 0 bases, with 13 bases between. The CDR3 DNA follows: TGTGCCCTCAAAGAGGGGGCAACTAATGAAAAACTGTTTTTT. It is translated as CALKEGATNEKLFF.

CDR3 residues: CASSLQRGGYGETQYF. CDR3 nucleotides: TGTGCCAGCAGTTTACAGCGGGGGGGTTATGGGGAGACCCAGTACTTC. The chain combines TRBV28 with TRBJ2-5, with 10 bases that match TRBD2. J lost 5 bases, V lost 2 bases, and 8 bases had no gene match. CDR1 MDHEN and CDR2 SYDVKM come from the germline V gene. CDR3 size: 16 residues.

The chain couples TRBV30 to TRBJ1-5; perhaps TRBD1 as D (5 bases). The V gene lost 0 bases and the J gene lost 0 bases, with 21 bases spanning the gap. Germline V gene sequence: CDR1 GTSNPN, CDR2 SVGIG (reference sequence). This CDR3 spans 19 amino acids. The CDR3, as DNA: TGTGCCTGGAGTGTACTACCGACAAAGTCGGGGGATAGCAATCAGCCCCAGCATTTT. It specifies CAWSVLPTKSGDSNQPQHF.

CDR3 residues: CASGSGSGNTDTQYF. The CDR3 nucleotides read TGTGCTAGTGGTTCGGGTAGCGGGAACACAGATACGCAGTATTTT. V and J are TRBV12-5 and TRBJ2-3, with TRBD2 matching over 8 bases. The CDR3 is 15 amino acids. Germline values: CDR1 LGHNT, CDR2 FRNRAP. Germline trimming cut 4 bases from V and 2 bases from J; bases unmatched to any gene: 5.

The rearrangement uses TRBV5-5 and TRBJ1-1; D call uncertain. Germline V lookup: CDR1 SGHKS, CDR2 YYEKEE (reference sequence). This CDR3 contains 14 residues. V dropped 0 bases and J dropped 1 base, with 7 bases sitting between them. CDR3 protein: CASSLGHWNTEAFF. The CDR3 bases are TGTGCCAGCAGCTTGGGTCACTGGAACACTGAAGCTTTCTTT.

This clone was detected only a few times. The rearrangement links TRBV7-3 to TRBJ2-2; 9 bases align to TRBD1. The CDR3 runs to 16 residues. Germline CDR1 and CDR2: SGHTA and FQGTGA. V was clipped by 3 bases and J by 8 bases; unmatched bases: 10. Here the CDR3 reads CASSFYSGTGLGELFF. CDR3 coding DNA: TGTGCCAGCAGCTTCTACTCCGGGACAGGGCTTGGGGAGCTGTTTTTT. Complete variable domain (other parts from reference TRBV7-3 and TRBJ2-2): GAGVSQTPSNKVTEKGKYVELRCDPISGHTALYWYRQSLGQGPEFLIYFQGTGAADDSGLPNDRFFAVRPEGSVSTLKIQRTERGDSAVYLCASSFYSGTGLGELFFGEGSRLTVL.

This clone has just one count. V is TRBV5-4 and J is TRBJ1-6, with 9 bases lining up with TRBD1. This CDR3 spans 15 amino acids. The V and J ends lost 0 bases and 10 bases, in that order; junction bases with no gene match: 5. The germline gives CDR1 SGHNT, CDR2 YYREEE (reference sequence). In DNA form, the CDR3 reads TGTGCCAGCAGCTTGGGGGGACAGGGAGGGTCACCCCTCCACTTT. This codes for CASSLGGQGGSPLHF.